This TCR beta chain was observed in a study of PD-L1 blockade in urothelial cancer. Study-wide background: Analyses were performed on blood at 3 weeks after treatment start (the second dose) and at 6 weeks. Study-wide findings and caveats: Below-median TCR clonality that was measured in pretreatment blood predicted better survival.

Here immunoSEQ multiplex PCR was the method, and the copy in TCRdb shows in-frame clones only, minus some. The profile shows tens of thousands of clones, about 79% of them singletons. This clone appeared a few times. Its antigen is still unknown. The patients had locally advanced or metastatic urothelial carcinoma. Germline CDR1 reads SGHTA; CDR2 reads FQGNSA. V shed 2 bases and J shed 0 bases, with 10 bases lying between them. This CDR3 region has 15 residues. J is TRBJ1-2 and V is TRBV7-2; no clear D. The sequence derives from a man aged 55-75 years with urothelial cancer. Sample: PBMCs, taken around atezolizumab (anti-PD-L1) treatment. CDR3 sequence: CASSLRGSTNYGYTF. In DNA form, the CDR3 reads TGTGCCAGCAGCTTAAGAGGGTCCACTAACTATGGCTACACCTTC.